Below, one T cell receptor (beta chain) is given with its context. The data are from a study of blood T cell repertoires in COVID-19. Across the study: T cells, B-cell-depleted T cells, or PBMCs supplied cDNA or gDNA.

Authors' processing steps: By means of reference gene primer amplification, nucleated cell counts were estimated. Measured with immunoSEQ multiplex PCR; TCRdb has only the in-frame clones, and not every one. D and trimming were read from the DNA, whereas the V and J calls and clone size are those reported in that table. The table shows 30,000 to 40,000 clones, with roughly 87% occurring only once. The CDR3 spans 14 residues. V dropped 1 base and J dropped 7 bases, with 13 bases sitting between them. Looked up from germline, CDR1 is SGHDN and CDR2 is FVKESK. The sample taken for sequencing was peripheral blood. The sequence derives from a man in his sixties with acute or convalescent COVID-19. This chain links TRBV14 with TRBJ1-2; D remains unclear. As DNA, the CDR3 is TGTGCCAGCAGCCAAGCGGGCGGGGAAAGTGGCTACACCTTC. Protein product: CASSQAGGESGYTF.